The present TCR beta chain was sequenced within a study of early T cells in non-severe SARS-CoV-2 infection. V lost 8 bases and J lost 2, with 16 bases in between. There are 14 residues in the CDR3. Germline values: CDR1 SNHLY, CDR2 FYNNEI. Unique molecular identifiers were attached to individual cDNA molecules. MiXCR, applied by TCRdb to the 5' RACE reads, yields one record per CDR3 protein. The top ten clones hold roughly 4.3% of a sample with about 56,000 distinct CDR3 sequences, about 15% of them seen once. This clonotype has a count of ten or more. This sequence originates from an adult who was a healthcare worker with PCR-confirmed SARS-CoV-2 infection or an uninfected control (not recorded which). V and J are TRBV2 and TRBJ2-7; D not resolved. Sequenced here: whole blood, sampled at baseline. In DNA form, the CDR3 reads TGTGCCAGCGCCCTATACGAGACCGCCTACGAGCAGTACTTC. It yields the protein CASALYETAYEQYF.